The clone carrying this T cell receptor beta chain appeared a few times. Its antigen is as yet unknown. Germline CDR1 is MNHNS and CDR2 is SASEGT. V shed 8 bases and J 4 bases; nucleotides not matched to a gene: 7. The CDR3 totals 14 residues. The data were taken from a study of response to subunit inactivated influenza vaccine. TCRdb re-derived calls from the RT-PCR reads in MiXCR, one entry per CDR3 protein. The sample lists about 480,000 distinct CDR3 sequences, 10% to 15% occurring once. Study results and caveats: The authors suggested that every seasonal influenza vaccination recruits few new T cells.

This receptor was taken from a man in his forties or fifties who received an inactivated influenza vaccine. The material sequenced was PBMCs from blood, taken about 40 days after vaccination. The V call is TRBV6-1, the J call TRBJ2-3; 9 bases are shared with TRBD2. The CDR3 loop reads CASLKREVPDTQYF. CDR3 DNA: TGTGCCAGCCTAAAGCGGGAGGTCCCAGATACGCAGTATTTT.